Below are 26 T cell receptor beta chains sequenced from a single sample in a study of shared clonotypes between healthy human individuals. Profiling relied on immunoSEQ multiplex PCR, and the TCRdb table lists in-frame clones only, not all of them. The profile shows roughly 2 million clones, roughly 95% of them singletons. Sequenced: naive CD4+ T cells sorted from blood. Subset noted: CD45RA+ positively selected. The receptors shown here come from a man younger than 35 in good health.

The gene calls are TRBV6-4 and TRBJ1-6, with 9 bases that match TRBD1. Trimming removed 6 bases from V and 8 bases from J; junction bases left unmatched: 11. The germline gives CDR1 MRHNA, CDR2 SNTAGT. This CDR3 is 16 amino acids long. The chain's CDR3 is CASRDSDRGWHSPLHF. In DNA form, the CDR3 reads TGTGCCAGCAGAGATTCCGACAGGGGGTGGCATTCACCCCTCCACTTT.

The chain combines TRBV7-8 with TRBJ2-3; no firm D call. V was shortened by 3 bases and J by 4 bases, with 8 bases between the two germline ends. The CDR3 runs to 13 residues. Germline V gives CDR1 SGHVS, CDR2 FQNEAQ. The CDR3 DNA reads TGTGCCAGCAGCTTCCCCGGAGCAGATACGCAGTATTTT. Its protein product is CASSFPGADTQYF.

V and J are TRBV7-2 and TRBJ2-3, with 13 bases lining up with TRBD2. There are 19 residues in the CDR3. Germline loops: CDR1 SGHTA, CDR2 FQGNSA. J gave up 3 bases and V 2 bases, and 11 bases lay outside the gene matches. The CDR3 loop reads CASSLRGGGLAGVTDTQYF. The DNA for the CDR3 is TGTGCCAGCAGCTTACGGGGCGGCGGACTAGCGGGAGTGACAGATACGCAGTATTTT.

The V gene is TRBV5-1, the J gene TRBJ1-5; D is uncertain. V was clipped by 0 bases and J by 1 base, with 8 bases between them. Germline lookup yields CDR1 SGHRS and CDR2 YFSETQ. CDR3 length: 15 amino acids. The CDR3 DNA reads TGCGCCAGCAGCTTGGACGGACCAAGCAATCAGCCCCAGCATTTT. Its protein product is CASSLDGPSNQPQHF.

The chain has TRBV30 and TRBJ2-3; D assignment may be TRBD1 or TRBD2 (5 bases each). The CDR3 totals 19 residues. Germline V gene sequence: CDR1 GTSNPN, CDR2 SVGIG (reference sequence). V lost 2 bases and J 2 bases, leaving 26 bases between the germline ends. CDR3 residues: CAWSLQMMLGAGTTDTQYF. The CDR3 nucleotides are TGTGCCTGGAGTCTACAAATGATGCTAGGGGCAGGGACCACAGATACGCAGTATTTT. The full variable domain, in which reference TRBV30 and TRBJ2-3 provide the parts outside the CDR3, is SQTIHQWPATLVQPVGSPLSLECTVEGTSNPNLYWYRQAAGRGLQLLFYSVGIGQISSEVPQNLSASRPQDRQFILSSKKLLLSDSGFYLCAWSLQMMLGAGTTDTQYFGPGTRLTVL.

The chain recombines TRBV19 with TRBJ1-2; D not certain. The germline V gene has CDR1 LNHDA and CDR2 SQIVND (reference sequence). CDR3 length equals 13 residues. The V end was cut by 3 bases, the J end by 3 bases, with 8 bases between. This CDR3 reads CASSMDGDYGYTF. CDR3 bases: TGTGCCAGTAGTATGGACGGAGACTATGGCTACACCTTC.

Regarding this clone: The junction shows a germline mismatch at one end, possibly a read error. The chain combines TRBV6-5 with TRBJ2-7, with a possible D match to TRBD1 (6 bases). CDR1 is MNHEY, CDR2 SVGAGI, per germline. The CDR3 runs 12 residues. The CDR3 region is CASSPKTGTTHF. In DNA, the CDR3 is TGTGCCAGCAGCCCTAAGACAGGTACCACACACTTC.

J is TRBJ2-1 and V is TRBV2; perhaps TRBD1 as D (6 bases). Per the germline V gene, CDR1 is SNHLY and CDR2 is FYNNEI. The CDR3 sequence is 16 residues long. V lost 0 bases, J lost 5 bases, and 14 bases lay in between. The CDR3: CASSEALAGANNEQFF. CDR3 coding DNA: TGTGCCAGCAGTGAAGCGCTTGCAGGGGCCAACAATGAGCAGTTCTTC.

This clone was found once. The chain employs TRBV6-6 and TRBJ2-7; D possibly corresponds to TRBD1 (6 bases). CDR3 length: 14 residues. Germline CDR1 MNHNY, CDR2 SVGAGI (reference sequence). V was cut by 6 bases and J by 2 bases, with 14 bases left in between. CDR3 region: CASRRDTTTYEQYF. The CDR3 DNA follows: TGTGCCAGCAGAAGGGACACAACGACCTACGAGCAGTACTTC.

The chain combines TRBV30 with TRBJ1-4; weak D call: TRBD1 (5 bases). The V gene's germline CDR1 is GTSNPN and CDR2 SVGIG (reference sequence). The CDR3 loop spans 15 amino acids. The V end was cut by 5 bases, the J end by 5 bases, with 18 bases between. This CDR3 is CAWSGRGVENEKLFF. The CDR3 bases are TGTGCCTGGTCCGGTCGAGGGGTTGAAAATGAAAAACTGTTTTTT.

The rearrangement joins TRBV5-1 to TRBJ1-1; no clear D. Germline values: CDR1 SGHRS, CDR2 YFSETQ. The CDR3 spans 15 residues. Trimming stripped 4 bases from V and 1 base from J, with 14 bases between. CDR3 region: CASSATPSSNTEAFF. The CDR3 bases are TGCGCCAGCAGCGCAACCCCTTCTTCGAACACTGAAGCTTTCTTT.

The rearrangement uses TRBV10-1 and TRBJ2-1; D remains unclear. This CDR3 comprises 14 residues. V was cut by 2 bases and J by 10 bases, with 15 bases left in between. The V gene's germline CDR1 is WNHNN and CDR2 SYGVQD (reference sequence). CDR3 loop: CASSEDPPSDEQFF. CDR3 DNA: TGCGCCAGCAGTGAGGATCCTCCTAGTGACGAGCAGTTCTTC.

The chain recombines TRBV5-1 with TRBJ1-5; no definite D call. Trimming cost V 3 bases and J 0 bases, with 13 bases left between them. The CDR3 covers 16 residues. Germline CDR1 reads SGHRS; CDR2 reads YFSETQ. CDR3 in amino acids: CASSSPRNTSNQPQHF. The CDR3 DNA reads as TGCGCCAGCAGCTCCCCAAGAAATACTAGCAATCAGCCCCAGCATTTT.

The chain combines TRBV28 with TRBJ1-5, with TRBD1 identical over 12 bases. The V and J ends lost 7 bases and 5 bases, in that order; junction bases with no gene match: 6. This CDR3 contains 15 residues. Germline V CDR1 and CDR2: MDHEN, SYDVKM. CDR3 sequence: CASKGQGARYQPQHF. CDR3 nucleotides: TGTGCCAGCAAGGGACAGGGGGCGCGGTATCAGCCCCAGCATTTT.

The CDR3 sequence is CASSNSGTPGTQYF. The DNA of the CDR3 is TGTGCCAGCAGCAACTCGGGCACCCCAGGTACGCAGTATTTT. The gene calls are TRBV7-2 and TRBJ2-3; D is undetermined. Germline assignment: CDR1 SGHTA and CDR2 FQGNSA. This CDR3 is built from 14 residues. Trimming pared 5 bases from V and 8 bases from J, leaving 17 bases between.

The chain is built from TRBV18 and TRBJ1-6; possible D gene TRBD1, 5 bases. The germline gives CDR1 KGHSH, CDR2 LQKENI. This CDR3 is 16 amino acids long. With 6 bases removed from V and 9 bases from J, the gap between germline ends came to 21 bases. CDR3 DNA sequence: TGTGCCAGCTCTCCGATGGACGGGGGAGATGGTTCACCCCTCCACTTT. Residues: CASSPMDGGDGSPLHF.

This chain uses TRBV29-1 with TRBJ1-5; D not resolved. The ends were cut back, 8 bases at V and 5 bases at J, with 13 bases in the middle. Germline loops: CDR1 SQVTM, CDR2 ANQGSEA. The CDR3 has 12 residues. CDR3 residues: CSYKVADQPQHF. DNA for the CDR3: TGCAGCTATAAAGTGGCGGATCAGCCCCAGCATTTT.

This chain uses TRBV5-1 with TRBJ2-4, with 10 bases identical to TRBD1. V trimming: 0 bases; J trimming: 6 bases; junction bases outside the gene matches: 9. Per germline, CDR1 SGHRS and CDR2 YFSETQ. The CDR3 totals 17 residues. CDR3 sequence reads: CASSLAFDRGRLNIQYF. DNA for the CDR3: TGCGCCAGCAGCTTGGCATTTGACAGGGGGCGTTTAAACATTCAGTACTTC.

The V gene is TRBV29-1, the J gene TRBJ2-7; the match to TRBD1 covers 11 bases. Germline V lookup: CDR1 SQVTM, CDR2 ANQGSEA. Trimming removed 7 bases from V and 7 bases from J; junction bases left unmatched: 3. This CDR3 contains 11 residues. The CDR3 DNA reads as TGCAGCGCGGACAGGGGGCGAGAGCAGTACTTC. Protein: CSADRGREQYF.

The chain combines TRBV18 with TRBJ2-7; no clear D. Trimming pared 1 base from V and 5 bases from J, leaving 18 bases between. The CDR3 spans 16 residues. Germline lookup yields CDR1 KGHSH and CDR2 LQKENI. In nucleotides, the CDR3 is TGTGCCAGCTCACCACAAGAATTAGGTGTTTCCCACGAGCAGTACTTC. This encodes CASSPQELGVSHEQYF.

The V call is TRBV14, the J call TRBJ1-4; D is ambiguous. The germline V gene has CDR1 SGHDN and CDR2 FVKESK. The V end lost 4 bases, the J end lost 4 bases, and 7 bases lay between the germline ends. The length of the CDR3 is 13 residues. The CDR3 region is CASSLVFNEKLFF. Here the CDR3 DNA reads TGTGCCAGCAGCCTCGTCTTTAATGAAAAACTGTTTTTT.

The rearrangement links TRBV5-1 to TRBJ2-4; D ambiguous. Germline V gene data show CDR1 as SGHRS and CDR2 as YFSETQ. V was clipped by 1 base and J by 5 bases, with 7 bases between them. This CDR3 contains 13 residues. The CDR3 DNA reads TGCGCCAGCAGCTTGTATGGGGAAAACATTCAGTACTTC. It is translated as CASSLYGENIQYF.

This sequence joins TRBV6-5 and TRBJ2-7, with TRBD1 matching 9 bases. This CDR3 is built from 16 residues. From germline, CDR1 is MNHEY and CDR2 SVGAGI. J lost 4 bases, V lost 2 bases, and 9 bases had no gene match. CDR3 protein: CASSYTPGQGSYEQYF. DNA for the CDR3: TGTGCCAGCAGTTACACCCCGGGACAGGGTTCATACGAGCAGTACTTC.

This clone appeared once. This sequence joins TRBV7-9 and TRBJ1-2, with D perhaps matching TRBD1 (5 bases). Trimming took 0 bases from V and 4 from J, leaving 12 bases between them. CDR3 length: 15 residues. Germline loops: CDR1 SEHNR, CDR2 FQNEAQ (reference sequence). The DNA for the CDR3 is TGTGCCAGCAGCTTAGCGGAAGCAGGGACCTATGGCTACACCTTC. It is translated as CASSLAEAGTYGYTF.

The CDR3 here is CASSLGQVVRQPQHF. CDR3 coding DNA: TGTGCCAGCAGTTTGGGACAGGTCGTCAGACAGCCCCAGCATTTT. This chain links TRBV2 with TRBJ1-5; TRBD1 aligns across 8 bases. Unmatched junction bases numbered 10, after V lost 5 bases and J lost 7 bases. The CDR3 has 15 residues. Germline CDR1 reads SNHLY; CDR2 reads FYNNEI.

This clone was detected once. This chain uses TRBV6-1 with TRBJ2-5, with D uncertain. This CDR3 contains 13 residues. V was shortened by 7 bases and J by 7 bases, with 16 bases between the two germline ends. CDR1 MNHNS and CDR2 SASEGT come from the germline V gene. The CDR3 is CASNGQVGWTQYF. The DNA for the CDR3 is TGTGCCAGCAACGGTCAGGTGGGGTGGACCCAGTACTTC.